This TCR beta chain was documented in a study of blood T cell repertoires in COVID-19. On the study more broadly: The United States, Italy and Spain supplied acute and convalescent COVID-19 samples.

Under the authors' procedure: Scientists estimated how many nucleated cells there were by amplifying reference gene primers. Only in-frame clones appear in the TCRdb table, and some are missing; sequencing was by immunoSEQ multiplex PCR. For V, J and clone size, that table is used; D and trimming come from the DNA. Seen here are around 450,000 clones, nearly 90% observed once, and the top ten hold under 2.5%. Participants were placed into cohorts based on the clinical history they reported. Germline CDR1 is MNHEY and CDR2 is SVGEGT. Unmatched junction bases numbered 6, after V lost 6 bases and J lost 0 bases. The length of the CDR3 is 18 residues.

V and J are TRBV6-2 or TRBV6-3 and TRBJ2-2; the match to TRBD2 covers 14 bases. The sample taken for sequencing was PBMCs or T cells enriched from blood (not recorded which). The sequence derives from a woman under 30 with acute COVID-19. The chain's CDR3 is CASSKGLAGVTNTGELFF. The CDR3 nucleotides are TGTGCCAGCAGCAAGGGACTAGCGGGGGTGACGAACACCGGGGAGCTGTTTTTT.